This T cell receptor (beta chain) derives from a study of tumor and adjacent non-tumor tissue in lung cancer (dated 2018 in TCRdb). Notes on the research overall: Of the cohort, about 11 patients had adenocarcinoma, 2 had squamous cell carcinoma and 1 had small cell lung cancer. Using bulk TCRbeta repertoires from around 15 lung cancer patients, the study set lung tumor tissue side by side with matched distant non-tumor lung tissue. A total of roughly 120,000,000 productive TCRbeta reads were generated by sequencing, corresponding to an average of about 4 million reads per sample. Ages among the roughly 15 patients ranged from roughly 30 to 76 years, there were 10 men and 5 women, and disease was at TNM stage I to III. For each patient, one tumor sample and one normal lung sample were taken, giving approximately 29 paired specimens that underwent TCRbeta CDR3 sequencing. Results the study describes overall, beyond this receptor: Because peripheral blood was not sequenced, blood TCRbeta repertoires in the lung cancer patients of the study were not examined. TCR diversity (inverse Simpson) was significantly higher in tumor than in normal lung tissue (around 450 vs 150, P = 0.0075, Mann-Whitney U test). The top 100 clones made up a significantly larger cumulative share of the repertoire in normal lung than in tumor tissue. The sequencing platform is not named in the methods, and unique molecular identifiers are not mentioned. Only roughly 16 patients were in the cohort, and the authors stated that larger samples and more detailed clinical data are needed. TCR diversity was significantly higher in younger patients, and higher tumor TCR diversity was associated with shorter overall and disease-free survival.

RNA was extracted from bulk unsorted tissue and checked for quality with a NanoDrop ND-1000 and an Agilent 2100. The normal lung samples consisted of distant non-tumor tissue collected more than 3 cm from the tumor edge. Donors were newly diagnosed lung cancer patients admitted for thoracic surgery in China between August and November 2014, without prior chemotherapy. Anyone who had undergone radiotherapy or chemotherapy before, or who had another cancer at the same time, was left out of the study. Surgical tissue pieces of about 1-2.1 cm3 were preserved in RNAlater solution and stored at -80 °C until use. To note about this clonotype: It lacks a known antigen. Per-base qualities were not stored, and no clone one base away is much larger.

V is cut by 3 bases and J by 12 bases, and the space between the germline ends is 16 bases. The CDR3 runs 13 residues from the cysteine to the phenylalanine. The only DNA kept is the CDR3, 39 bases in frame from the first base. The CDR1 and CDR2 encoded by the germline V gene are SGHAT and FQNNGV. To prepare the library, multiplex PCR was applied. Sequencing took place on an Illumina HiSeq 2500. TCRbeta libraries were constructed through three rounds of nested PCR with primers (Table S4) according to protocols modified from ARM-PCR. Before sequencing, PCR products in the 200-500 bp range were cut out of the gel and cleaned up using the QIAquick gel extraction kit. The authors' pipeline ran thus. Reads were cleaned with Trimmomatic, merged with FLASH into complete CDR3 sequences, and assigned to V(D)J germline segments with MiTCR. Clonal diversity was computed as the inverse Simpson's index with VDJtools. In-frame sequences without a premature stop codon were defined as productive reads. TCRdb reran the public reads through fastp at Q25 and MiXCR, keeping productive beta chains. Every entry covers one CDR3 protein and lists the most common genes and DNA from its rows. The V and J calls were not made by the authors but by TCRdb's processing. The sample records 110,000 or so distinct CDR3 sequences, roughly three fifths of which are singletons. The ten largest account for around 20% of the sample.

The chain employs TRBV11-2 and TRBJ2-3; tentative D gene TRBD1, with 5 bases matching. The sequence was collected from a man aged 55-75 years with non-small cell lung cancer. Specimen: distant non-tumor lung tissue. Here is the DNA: TGTGCCAGCAGCTTCATCCGCACAGGTACTCAGTATTTT. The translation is CASSFIRTGTQYF.